What follows are 23 T cell receptor beta chains derived from one specimen sequenced in a study of control samples from healthy donors and cancer patients (dated by TCRdb to about 2020). The method behind the library was the immunoSEQ multiplex PCR assay. What TCRdb holds here is the immuneACCESS table cut down to in-frame rearrangements. Part of the clones is not present; checked against another copy, under half of the missing clones reflect an unresolved V gene, and the others are unexplained. This sample has under 70,000 clones in its table, and roughly 87% of those were observed once. Of the sample, about 3.5% falls within the top ten clones. The sequenced sample was blood. Every receptor here comes from a man aged 50 to 60 in good health.

V and J are TRBV3-1 (or the pseudogene TRBV3-2) and TRBJ2-6; TRBD1 aligns across 7 bases. Germline V lookup: CDR1 LGHDT, CDR2 YNNKEL (reference sequence). This CDR3 contains 18 residues. Trimming took 5 bases from V and 0 from J; bases not matched to a gene: 10. The CDR3 DNA follows: TGTGCCAGCAGCAATCGGGACAGATCCTTCTCTGGGGCCAACGTCCTGACTTTC. Translating it yields CASSNRDRSFSGANVLTF.

This CDR3 reads CASSLTGTGELFF. The CDR3, as DNA: TGTGCCAGCAGCCTGACAGGGACCGGGGAGCTGTTTTTT. J is TRBJ2-2 and V is TRBV11-3; 7 nucleotides line up with TRBD1. The CDR3 consists of 13 residues. The junction had 2 bases not matched to a gene; V was cut back by 5 bases and J by 5 bases. CDR1 and CDR2 (germline): SGHNT, YENEEA.

The chain is built from TRBV24-1 and TRBJ1-3; maybe TRBD1 (5 bases). Trimming took 4 bases from V and 4 from J, leaving 13 bases between them. CDR3 length equals 15 residues. Germline lookup yields CDR1 KGHDR and CDR2 SFDVKD. The CDR3 loop reads CATSDKGGVGNTIYF. CDR3 in DNA: TGTGCCACCAGTGACAAGGGAGGGGTAGGAAACACCATATATTTT.

The V gene is TRBV27, the J gene TRBJ2-7, with 8 bases lining up with TRBD1. The ends lost 4 bases at V and 3 bases at J; junction bases unmatched: 11. Germline V CDR1 and CDR2: MNHEY, SMNVEV (reference sequence). The CDR3 sequence is 16 residues long. The CDR3 DNA sequence: TGTGCCAGCAGTTCTACCCCGACAGGGGCCGTCTACGAGCAGTACTTC. Amino acid sequence: CASSSTPTGAVYEQYF.

The chain links TRBV7-8 to TRBJ1-4; a possible D gene is TRBD1 (6 bases). Trimming stripped 5 bases from V and 8 bases from J, with 15 bases between. Germline V lookup: CDR1 SGHVS, CDR2 FQNEAQ. The CDR3 contains 14 residues. The CDR3 DNA follows: TGTGCCAGCAGCAAACAGGGCGGTGTGGAAAAACTGTTTTTT. Amino acid sequence: CASSKQGGVEKLFF.

This clone was picked up one time. The chain joins TRBV5-6 to TRBJ2-1; TRBD2 agrees at 8 bases. The V and J ends lost 0 bases and 5 bases, in that order; junction bases with no gene match: 7. This CDR3 comprises 16 residues. The germline CDR1 and CDR2 sequences are SGHDT and YYEEEE. The CDR3 region has the DNA TGTGCCAGCAGCTTGGCTGCTAGCGGGTTGAACAATGAGCAGTTCTTC. It encodes CASSLAASGLNNEQFF.

The chain couples TRBV9 to TRBJ1-4; D is possibly TRBD1 (6 bases). Germline V gene data show CDR1 as SGDLS and CDR2 as YYNGEE. Trimming removed 4 bases at V and 8 bases at J, with 15 bases between. This CDR3 has 14 residues. The CDR3 DNA sequence: TGTGCCAGCAGCTCGGACAGCCGAGGGGAAAAACTGTTTTTT. Its protein product is CASSSDSRGEKLFF.

The genes are TRBV5-5 and TRBJ1-1; 11 bases line up with TRBD1. CDR1 and CDR2 from the germline V gene are SGHKS and YYEKEE (reference sequence). The CDR3 sequence is 15 residues long. Trimming took 6 bases from V and 5 from J; bases not matched to a gene: 9. The CDR3: CASTRPGTGGTEAFF. The CDR3 DNA follows: TGTGCCAGCACCCGTCCCGGGACAGGGGGTACTGAAGCTTTCTTT. The variable domain in full, completed from reference TRBV5-5 and TRBJ1-1, reads DAGVTQSPTHLIKTRGQQVTLRCSPISGHKSVSWYQQVLGQGPQFIFQYYEKEERGRGNFPDRFSARQFPNYSSELNVNALLLGDSALYLCASTRPGTGGTEAFFGQGTRLTVV.

The chain carries TRBV10-1 and TRBJ2-1, with TRBD2 as a possible D gene (6 bases). The CDR3 has 17 residues. V lost 6 bases and J 1 base, leaving 19 bases between the germline ends. Germline V lookup: CDR1 WNHNN, CDR2 SYGVQD (reference sequence). The CDR3 DNA follows: TGCGCCAGCAGCCAGAATCCCGGGACTCAGTCCTACAATGAGCAGTTCTTC. Protein product: CASSQNPGTQSYNEQFF.

V and J are TRBV2 and TRBJ2-2, with D perhaps matching TRBD1 (5 bases). The CDR3 totals 12 residues. V shed 8 bases and J shed 6 bases, with 10 bases lying between them. Germline CDR1 is SNHLY and CDR2 is FYNNEI. The chain's CDR3 is CASGREPGELFF. The CDR3 bases are TGTGCCAGCGGCAGGGAACCCGGGGAGCTGTTTTTT.

The chain has TRBV24-1 and TRBJ1-5; 7 bases agree with TRBD1. CDR1 is KGHDR and CDR2 is SFDVKD in the germline V gene. CDR3 size: 17 residues. J gave up 3 bases and V 6 bases, and 13 bases lay outside the gene matches. This CDR3 is CATSLIDGGQANQPQHF. Here the CDR3 DNA reads TGTGCCACCAGTTTAATCGATGGAGGACAGGCCAATCAGCCCCAGCATTTT.

This clone was detected only a few times. V gene TRBV27 combines with J gene TRBJ1-1; no definite D call. The CDR3 spans 13 residues. Looked up from germline, CDR1 is MNHEY and CDR2 is SMNVEV (reference sequence). V dropped 3 bases and J dropped 2 bases, with 7 bases sitting between them. Here the CDR3 DNA reads TGTGCCAGCAGTTTGTTAGGTAACACTGAAGCTTTCTTT. Its translation: CASSLLGNTEAFF.

The chain combines TRBV28 with TRBJ1-2, with 9 bases that match TRBD1. Germline CDR1 and CDR2: MDHEN and SYDVKM. With 6 bases clipped from V and 5 bases from J, the junction kept 4 bases outside the gene matches. The CDR3 runs 13 residues. This CDR3 is CASSRGQGYGYTF. CDR3 DNA: TGTGCCAGCAGCAGAGGACAGGGGTATGGCTACACCTTC.

The chain is built from TRBV11-3 and TRBJ1-1; 7 nucleotides agree with TRBD1. The J segment lost 2 bases and the V segment lost 5 bases, leaving 5 bases of the junction unmatched. The CDR3 extends over 14 amino acids. The germline V gene encodes CDR1 SGHNT and CDR2 YENEEA. CDR3 DNA: TGTGCCAGCAGCCTCACAGGGGTTAACACTGAAGCTTTCTTT. This codes for CASSLTGVNTEAFF.

The chain carries TRBV7-8 and TRBJ1-5, with 9 nucleotides matching TRBD1. There are 15 residues in the CDR3. V shed 3 bases, J shed 0 bases, and the junction held 0 bases outside the gene matches. Germline assignment: CDR1 SGHVS and CDR2 FQNEAQ. CDR3 DNA sequence: TGTGCCAGCAGCTTGACAGGGGGTAGCAATCAGCCCCAGCATTTT. Its protein is CASSLTGGSNQPQHF. Supplemented by reference TRBV7-8 and TRBJ1-5, the full variable domain reads GAGVSQSPRYKVAKRGQDVALRCDPISGHVSLFWYQQALGQGPEFLTYFQNEAQLDKSGLPSDRFFAERPEGSVSTLKIQRTQQEDSAVYLCASSLTGGSNQPQHFGDGTRLSIL.

This chain connects TRBV19 to TRBJ2-5; TRBD1 is a possible D gene (5 bases). The V end was cut by 3 bases, the J end by 5 bases, with 16 bases between. This CDR3 is 15 amino acids long. Per the germline V gene, CDR1 is LNHDA and CDR2 is SQIVND (reference sequence). CDR3 coding DNA: TGTGCCAGTAGTATTAGGCCAGGGTCGGTGGAGACCCAGTACTTC. It yields the protein CASSIRPGSVETQYF.

The J gene is TRBJ2-3, the V gene TRBV28, with D possibly TRBD2 on 6 matching bases. The CDR3 runs 15 residues. From germline, CDR1 is MDHEN and CDR2 SYDVKM. The germline V and J ends were trimmed by 5 bases and 3 bases, with 15 bases remaining between them. The CDR3 nucleotides read TGTGCCAGCAGTCTCACGGCGGAGGGGACAGATACGCAGTATTTT. Its protein is CASSLTAEGTDTQYF.

This chain joins TRBV27 and TRBJ2-5; no clear D gene. V was shortened by 6 bases and J by 5 bases, with 13 bases between the two germline ends. The CDR3 length is 13 residues. Per germline, CDR1 MNHEY and CDR2 SMNVEV (reference sequence). This CDR3 is CASRLLGEETQYF. The CDR3 coding sequence is TGTGCCAGCAGACTCCTTGGCGAGGAGACCCAGTACTTC.

V usage is TRBV6-5 and J usage is TRBJ2-2; D is undetermined. Germline V gene data show CDR1 as MNHEY and CDR2 as SVGAGI. The CDR3 loop spans 13 amino acids. V lost 0 bases and J lost 7, with 6 bases in between. The CDR3 reads CASSYSPHGELFF. The CDR3 region has the DNA TGTGCCAGCAGTTACTCCCCTCACGGGGAGCTGTTTTTT.

This chain connects TRBV5-1 to TRBJ1-1; 9 positions match TRBD1. There are 15 residues in the CDR3. The V gene end was trimmed by 3 bases and the J gene end by 3 bases; junction bases not matched to a gene: 6. Germline V lookup: CDR1 SGHRS, CDR2 YFSETQ. CDR3 region: CASSWTGEIDTEAFF. The CDR3 coding sequence is TGCGCCAGCAGCTGGACAGGGGAGATAGACACTGAAGCTTTCTTT.

The V call is TRBV28, the J call TRBJ1-4, with no clear D. There are 11 residues in the CDR3. The V and J ends lost 4 bases and 8 bases respectively, with 5 bases between them. CDR1 and CDR2 from the germline V gene are MDHEN and SYDVKM. DNA for the CDR3: TGTGCCAGCAGTTCCGACGAAAAACTGTTTTTT. It is translated as CASSSDEKLFF.

The CDR3 DNA reads TGTGCCAGCAGTTTTCAGGGGGCGCGGAATCAGCCCCAGCATTTT. Translated: CASSFQGARNQPQHF. The chain combines TRBV28 with TRBJ1-5; 8 bases line up with TRBD1. The germline V gene encodes CDR1 MDHEN and CDR2 SYDVKM. V dropped 3 bases and J dropped 4; count of bases not matched to a gene: 5. CDR3 length: 15 residues.

The V call is TRBV12-5, the J call TRBJ1-1; D ambiguous. The CDR3 loop spans 11 amino acids. V was shortened by 5 bases and J by 6 bases, with 7 bases between the two germline ends. Germline V gene data show CDR1 as LGHNT and CDR2 as FRNRAP. CDR3 DNA sequence: TGTGCTAGTGGTCTATGGCCTGAAGCTTTCTTT. It is translated as CASGLWPEAFF.